This TCR beta chain came from a study of blood T cells in healthy people across ages. With a J-beta primer mix and a sample-barcoded 5' primer, a second PCR ran about 7 to 12 cycles. TCRdb recomputed calls from the 5' RACE reads with MiXCR, one row per CDR3 protein. The sample shows more than 650,000 distinct CDR3 sequences, 22% of them seen only once. Whole-study results and caveats: It was held that diversity estimates obtained from one million T cells represented underestimates. In long-lived donors, naive CD4+ cell counts and diversity exceeded those of aged donors.

Worth noting for this clonotype: The antigen remains unidentified.

The sequence came from a man between 65 and 79 years old in good health. Sample: blood.

Written as DNA, the CDR3 is TGTGCCAGCAGCCGACTAGCGGGGGGCCTCTCCTACGAGCAGTACTTC. The encoded protein is CASSRLAGGLSYEQYF. The gene calls are TRBV7-2 and TRBJ2-7; 13 nucleotides agree with TRBD2. Germline lookup yields CDR1 SGHTA and CDR2 FQGNSA. CDR3 length: 16 amino acids. The ends lost 5 bases at V and 0 bases at J; junction bases unmatched: 4.